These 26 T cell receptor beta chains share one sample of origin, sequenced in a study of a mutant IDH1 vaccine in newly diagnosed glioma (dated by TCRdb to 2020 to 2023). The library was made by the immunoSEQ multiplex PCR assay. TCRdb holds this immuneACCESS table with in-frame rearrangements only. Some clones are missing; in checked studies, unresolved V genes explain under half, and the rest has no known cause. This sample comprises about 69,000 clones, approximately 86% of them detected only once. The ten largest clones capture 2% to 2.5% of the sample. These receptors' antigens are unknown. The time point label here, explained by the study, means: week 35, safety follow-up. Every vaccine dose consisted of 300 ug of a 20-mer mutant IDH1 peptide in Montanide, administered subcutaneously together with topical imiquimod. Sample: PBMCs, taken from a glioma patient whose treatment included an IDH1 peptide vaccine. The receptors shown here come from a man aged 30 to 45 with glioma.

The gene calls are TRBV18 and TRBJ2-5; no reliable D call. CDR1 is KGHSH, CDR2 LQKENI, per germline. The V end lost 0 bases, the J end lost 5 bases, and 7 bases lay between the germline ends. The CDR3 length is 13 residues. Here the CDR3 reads CASSPPSWETQYF. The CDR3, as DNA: TGTGCCAGCTCACCACCGTCTTGGGAGACCCAGTACTTC. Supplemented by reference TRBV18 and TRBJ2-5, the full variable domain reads NAGVMQNPRHLVRRRGQEARLRCSPMKGHSHVYWYRQLPEEGLKFMVYLQKENIIDESGMPKERFSAEFPKEGPSILRIQQVVRGDSAAYFCASSPPSWETQYFGPGTRLLVL.

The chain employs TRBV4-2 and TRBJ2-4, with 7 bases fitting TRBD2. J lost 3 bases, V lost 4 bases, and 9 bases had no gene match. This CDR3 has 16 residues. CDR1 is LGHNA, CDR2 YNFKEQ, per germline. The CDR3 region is CASSPPSREYKNIQYF. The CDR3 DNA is TGTGCCAGCAGCCCCCCCTCGCGGGAGTACAAAAACATTCAGTACTTC.

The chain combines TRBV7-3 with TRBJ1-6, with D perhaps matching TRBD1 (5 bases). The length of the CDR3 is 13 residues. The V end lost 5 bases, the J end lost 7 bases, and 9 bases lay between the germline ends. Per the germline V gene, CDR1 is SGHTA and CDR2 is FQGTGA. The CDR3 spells CASSPGTNSPLHF. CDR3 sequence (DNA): TGTGCCAGCAGCCCGGGGACGAATTCACCCCTCCACTTT.

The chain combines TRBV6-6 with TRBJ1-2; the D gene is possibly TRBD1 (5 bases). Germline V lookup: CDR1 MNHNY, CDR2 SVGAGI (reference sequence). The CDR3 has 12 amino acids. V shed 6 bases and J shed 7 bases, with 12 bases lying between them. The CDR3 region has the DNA TGTGCCAGCAGCCTCGAAGGGGCTGGCTACACCTTC. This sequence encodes CASSLEGAGYTF.

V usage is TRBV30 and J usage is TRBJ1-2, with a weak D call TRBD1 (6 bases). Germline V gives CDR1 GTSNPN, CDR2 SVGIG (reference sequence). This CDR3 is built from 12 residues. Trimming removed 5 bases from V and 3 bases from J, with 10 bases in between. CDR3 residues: CAWEQGYYGYTF. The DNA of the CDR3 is TGTGCCTGGGAACAGGGCTACTATGGCTACACCTTC.

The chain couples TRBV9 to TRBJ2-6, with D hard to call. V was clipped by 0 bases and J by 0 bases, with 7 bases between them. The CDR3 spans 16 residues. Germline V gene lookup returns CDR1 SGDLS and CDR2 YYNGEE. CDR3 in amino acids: CASSVESVSGANVLTF. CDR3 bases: TGTGCCAGCAGCGTAGAATCCGTCTCTGGGGCCAACGTCCTGACTTTC.

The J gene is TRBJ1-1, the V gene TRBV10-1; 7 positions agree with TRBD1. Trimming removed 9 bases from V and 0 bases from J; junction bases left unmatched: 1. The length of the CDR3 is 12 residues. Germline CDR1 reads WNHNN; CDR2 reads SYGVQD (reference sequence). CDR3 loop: CARGQLNTEAFF. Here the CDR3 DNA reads TGCGCCAGGGGACAGTTGAACACTGAAGCTTTCTTT.

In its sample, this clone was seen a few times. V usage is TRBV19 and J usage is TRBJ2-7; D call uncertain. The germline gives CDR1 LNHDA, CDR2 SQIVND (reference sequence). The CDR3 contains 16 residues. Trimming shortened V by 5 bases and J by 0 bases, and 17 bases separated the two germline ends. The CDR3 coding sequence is TGTGCCAGTAGTCCTCAGCACAGTCGGTACTCCTACGAGCAGTACTTC. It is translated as CASSPQHSRYSYEQYF. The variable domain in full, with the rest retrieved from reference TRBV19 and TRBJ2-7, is DGGITQSPKYLFRKEGQNVTLSCEQNLNHDAMYWYRQDPGQGLRLIYYSQIVNDFQKGDIAEGYSVSREKKESFPLTVTSAQKNPTAFYLCASSPQHSRYSYEQYFGPGTRLTVT.

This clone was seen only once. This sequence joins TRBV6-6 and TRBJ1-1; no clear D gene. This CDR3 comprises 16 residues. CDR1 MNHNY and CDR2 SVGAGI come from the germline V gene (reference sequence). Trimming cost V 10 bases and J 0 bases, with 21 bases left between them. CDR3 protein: CATTTRERVMNTEAFF. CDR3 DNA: TGTGCCACCACGACCCGCGAGAGAGTCATGAACACTGAAGCTTTCTTT.

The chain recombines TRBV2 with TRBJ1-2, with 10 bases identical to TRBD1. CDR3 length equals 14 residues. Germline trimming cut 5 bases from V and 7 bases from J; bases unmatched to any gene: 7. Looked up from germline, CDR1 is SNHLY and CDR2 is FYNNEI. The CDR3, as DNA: TGTGCCAGCAGTAGACAGGGGGCTTTCATTGGCTACACCTTC. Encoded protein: CASSRQGAFIGYTF.

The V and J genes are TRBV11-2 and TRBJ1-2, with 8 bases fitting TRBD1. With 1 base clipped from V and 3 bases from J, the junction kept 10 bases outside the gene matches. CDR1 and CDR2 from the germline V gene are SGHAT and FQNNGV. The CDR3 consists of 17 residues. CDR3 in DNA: TGTGCCAGCAGCTTAGTCTGGAGGACAGGGCCGGACTATGGCTACACCTTC. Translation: CASSLVWRTGPDYGYTF.

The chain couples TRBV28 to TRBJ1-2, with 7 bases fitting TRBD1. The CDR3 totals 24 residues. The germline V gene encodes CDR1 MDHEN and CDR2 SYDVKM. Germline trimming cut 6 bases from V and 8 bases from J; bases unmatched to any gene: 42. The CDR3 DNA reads TGTGCCAGCAGGAGCGTGGGTACGGATAATATCTCCGACAGGGTTTCACGACTTATGCGGGGCTACACCTTC. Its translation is CASRSVGTDNISDRVSRLMRGYTF.

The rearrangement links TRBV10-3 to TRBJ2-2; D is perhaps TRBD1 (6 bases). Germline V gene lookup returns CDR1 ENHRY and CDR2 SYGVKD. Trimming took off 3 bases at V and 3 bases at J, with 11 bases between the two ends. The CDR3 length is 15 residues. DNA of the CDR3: TGTGCCATCAGTGATCGGACAGCTGACACCGGGGAGCTGTTTTTT. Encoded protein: CAISDRTADTGELFF.

CDR3 bases: TGTGCCACCAGCAGAGATCTAGGCAGCATCACCTACCCTTCCTACGAGCAGTACTTC. Residues: CATSRDLGSITYPSYEQYF. This chain links TRBV15 with TRBJ2-7; D is undetermined. V was pared by 0 bases and J by 1 base, with 22 bases between. Germline loops: CDR1 LNHNV, CDR2 YYDKDF (reference sequence). The CDR3 consists of 19 residues.

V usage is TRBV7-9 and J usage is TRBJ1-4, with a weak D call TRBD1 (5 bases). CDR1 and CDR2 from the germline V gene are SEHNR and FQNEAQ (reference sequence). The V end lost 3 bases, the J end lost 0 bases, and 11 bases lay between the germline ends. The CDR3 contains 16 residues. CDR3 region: CASSFVGGATNEKLFF. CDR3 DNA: TGTGCCAGCAGCTTCGTCGGGGGTGCAACTAATGAAAAACTGTTTTTT.

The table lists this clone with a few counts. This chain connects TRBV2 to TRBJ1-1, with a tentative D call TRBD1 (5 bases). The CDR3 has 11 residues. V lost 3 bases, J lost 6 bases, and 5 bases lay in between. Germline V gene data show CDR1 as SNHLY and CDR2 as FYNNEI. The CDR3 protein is CASSDRAEAFF. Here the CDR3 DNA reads TGTGCCAGCAGTGACAGGGCTGAAGCTTTCTTT.

In DNA form, the CDR3 reads TGTGCCAGCAGCCCCGACAGGGTGTCCTACAATGAGCAGTTCTTC. Translation gives CASSPDRVSYNEQFF. The rearrangement joins TRBV7-8 to TRBJ2-1; 7 nucleotides agree with TRBD1. The CDR3 has 15 residues. The V gene's germline CDR1 is SGHVS and CDR2 FQNEAQ. J gave up 1 base and V 5 bases, and 5 bases lay outside the gene matches.

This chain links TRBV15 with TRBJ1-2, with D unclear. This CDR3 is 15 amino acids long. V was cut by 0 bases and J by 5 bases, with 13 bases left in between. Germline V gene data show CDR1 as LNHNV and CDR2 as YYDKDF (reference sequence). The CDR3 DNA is TGTGCCACCAGCAGAGATCCCGAGACAACTTATGGCTACACCTTC. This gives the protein CATSRDPETTYGYTF.

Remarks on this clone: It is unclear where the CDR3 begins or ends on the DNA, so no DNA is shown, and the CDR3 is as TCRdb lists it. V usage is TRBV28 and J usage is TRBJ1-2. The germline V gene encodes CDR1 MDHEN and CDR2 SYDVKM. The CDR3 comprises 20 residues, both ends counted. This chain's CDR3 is CASRTNLWLHLRPRRGRYTF.

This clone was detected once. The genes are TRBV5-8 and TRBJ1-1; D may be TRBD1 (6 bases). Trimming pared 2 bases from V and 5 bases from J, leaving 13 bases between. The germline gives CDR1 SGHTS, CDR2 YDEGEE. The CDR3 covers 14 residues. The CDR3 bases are TGTGCCAGCAGCTTACAAGGGGGGTTGACTGAAGCTTTCTTT. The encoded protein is CASSLQGGLTEAFF.

Here the CDR3 reads CASSEQGRGEAFF. The CDR3 DNA reads TGTGCCAGCAGTGAACAGGGTCGTGGTGAAGCTTTCTTT. The V and J genes are TRBV2 and TRBJ1-1; the D gene is possibly TRBD1 (5 bases). Trimming cost V 2 bases and J 7 bases, with 11 bases left between them. This CDR3 contains 13 residues. From germline, CDR1 is SNHLY and CDR2 FYNNEI.

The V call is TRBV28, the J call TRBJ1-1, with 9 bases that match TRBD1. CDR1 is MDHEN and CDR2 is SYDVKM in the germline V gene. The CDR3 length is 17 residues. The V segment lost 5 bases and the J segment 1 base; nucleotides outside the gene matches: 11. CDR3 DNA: TGTGCCAGCAGTACCGCGCGACAGGGGGGAGGGAACACTGAAGCTTTCTTT. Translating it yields CASSTARQGGGNTEAFF.

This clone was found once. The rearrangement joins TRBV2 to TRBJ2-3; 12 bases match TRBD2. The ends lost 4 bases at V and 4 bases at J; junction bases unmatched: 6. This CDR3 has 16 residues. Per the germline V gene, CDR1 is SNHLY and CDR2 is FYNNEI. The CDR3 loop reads CASSGRLAGVSDTQYF. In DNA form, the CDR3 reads TGTGCCAGCAGTGGGAGACTAGCGGGGGTGTCAGATACGCAGTATTTT.

CDR3 protein: CASSLGWTGSHYGYTF. In DNA, the CDR3 is TGTGCCAGCAGTTTAGGCTGGACAGGTTCACACTATGGCTACACCTTC. The chain carries TRBV27 and TRBJ1-2, with 7 bases fitting TRBD1. J lost 3 bases, V lost 2 bases, and 9 bases had no gene match. The V gene's germline CDR1 is MNHEY and CDR2 SMNVEV (reference sequence). This CDR3 contains 16 residues.

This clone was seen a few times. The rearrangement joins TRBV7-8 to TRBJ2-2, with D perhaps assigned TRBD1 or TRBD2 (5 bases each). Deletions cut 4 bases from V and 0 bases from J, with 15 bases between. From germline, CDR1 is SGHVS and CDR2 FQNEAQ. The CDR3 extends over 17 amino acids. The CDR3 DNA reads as TGTGCCAGCAGCTCCCGAGGGGCTTCGACGAACACCGGGGAGCTGTTTTTT. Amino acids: CASSSRGASTNTGELFF.

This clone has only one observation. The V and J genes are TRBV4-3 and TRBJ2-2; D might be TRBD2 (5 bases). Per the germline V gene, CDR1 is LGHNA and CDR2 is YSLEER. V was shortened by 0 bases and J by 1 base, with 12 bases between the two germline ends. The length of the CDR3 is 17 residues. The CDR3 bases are TGCGCCAGCAGCCAAGATCTCGGCGGGCGGAACACCGGGGAGCTGTTTTTT. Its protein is CASSQDLGGRNTGELFF.